What follows is one T cell receptor beta chain and its context. Its antigen is not yet known. No qualities accompany the bases; no much larger clone lies one base away. RNA was extracted using the RNeasy kit, and roughly 0.45 to 1 microgram was reverse transcribed with random hexamers. The immunoSEQ multiplex PCR assay, which covers 54 Vbeta and 13 Jbeta segments, was used to amplify TCR beta CDR3 regions. PCR amplification bias was corrected by using a synthetic template baseline for primer optimization and computational correction. As for the authors' bioinformatics: Reads were annotated to V, D and J genes according to IMGT and were analyzed with immunoSEQ Analyzer, with only productive sequences retained. Clonality was calculated as one minus the Shannon entropy normalized by log2 of the number of productive unique sequences. For each patient and control, public and private clones were evaluated within the 100 most prevalent clones. Susac-specific clones were defined as absent from healthy and MS cohorts, some 1,000 published viral clones and other ImmuneACCESS disease sequences. The public reads were quality trimmed at Q25 with fastp and then assembled into clones with MiXCR by TCRdb, keeping productive beta chains. All rows with the same CDR3 protein become a single entry with the most common DNA and genes. TCRdb's processing, not the study's, gives the V and J calls here. For this sample there are about 100,000 distinct CDR3 sequences; 95% appear just once. Clones ranked in the top ten supply 0.3% of the sample.

The CDR3 measures 14 amino acids from cysteine to phenylalanine. Only the CDR3 part of the read is kept: 42 bases, read in frame from the first base. Via the germline V gene, CDR1 is SQVTM and CDR2 ANQGSEA. V drops 6 bases and J drops 2 bases, leaving 13 bases in between. The sample belongs to a study of CD8 T cells in Susac syndrome (dated by TCRdb to between 2018 and 2020). At the level of the whole study: Of the Susac syndrome patients who were sequenced, more than five had clinically active disease and fewer than ten were in clinical remission. Repertoire sequencing was used to test whether CD8+ T cell activation and differentiation in Susac syndrome was antigen driven. Clonality of the CD8+ T cell repertoire was compared between around eleven healthy donors, roughly 14 Susac syndrome patients and fewer than 16 multiple sclerosis patients. Susac syndrome patients were therapy-naive, on corticosteroids (some also receiving IVIg), or on IVIg alone at blood withdrawal.

Broader findings and caveats from the paper: Around 15 and five Susac-specific public clones were found in the total CD8+ and CD8+ TEMRA repertoires, respectively. The study acknowledged that relatively few individuals were included in the TCR sequencing and HLA analysis. CD8+ repertoires in Susac syndrome showed clonal expansion, which was highest in CD8+ TEMRA cells and was greater in clinically active patients than in remitting patients.

High-throughput TCR beta sequencing profiled peripheral blood CD8+ and CD4+ T cells from healthy donors, Susac syndrome patients and multiple sclerosis patients. The Susac syndrome patients fulfilled recently defined diagnostic criteria for definite or probable disease. Bulk CD8+ and CD4+ T cells were purified magnetically by negative isolation, whereas CD8+ TEMRA cells were enriched by FACS. Blood was drawn into EDTA tubes, processed within 24 hours, and PBMCs were isolated by density gradient centrifugation. PBMCs intended for TCR sequencing were frozen in liquid nitrogen and were later thawed in a 37 degrees C water bath. A purity of at least 90% was achieved for sorted or isolated CD4+, CD8+ and CD8+ TEMRA cells.

The source of this sequence is a human donor with Susac syndrome. Sequencing input: CD8+ T cells from PBMCs. The sequence links TRBV29-1 to TRBJ2-2, with TRBD1 perhaps the D gene, on 6 matching bases. The CDR3 region: CSVLTGENTGELFF. The DNA sequence is given as TGCAGCGTGCTGACAGGTGAAAACACCGGGGAGCTGTTTTTT.